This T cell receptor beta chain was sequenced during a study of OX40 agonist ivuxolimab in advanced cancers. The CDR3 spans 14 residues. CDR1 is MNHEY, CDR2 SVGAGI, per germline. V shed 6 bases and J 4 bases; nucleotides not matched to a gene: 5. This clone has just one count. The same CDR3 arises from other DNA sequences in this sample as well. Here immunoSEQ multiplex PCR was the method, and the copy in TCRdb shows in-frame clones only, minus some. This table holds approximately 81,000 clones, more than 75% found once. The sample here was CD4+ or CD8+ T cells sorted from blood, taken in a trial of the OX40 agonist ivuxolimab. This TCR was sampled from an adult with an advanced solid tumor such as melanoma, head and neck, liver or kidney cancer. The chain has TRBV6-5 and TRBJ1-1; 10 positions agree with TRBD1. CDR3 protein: CASSRDRGVTEAFF. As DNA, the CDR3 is TGTGCCAGCAGCCGGGACAGGGGTGTCACTGAAGCTTTCTTT.